Shown below are 6 T cell receptor beta chains from a single sample sequenced in a study of PD-1 blockade in classical Hodgkin lymphoma. As for time point: newly diagnosed, previously untreated cHL patient sample. Assay used: immunoSEQ multiplex PCR; TCRdb lists only in-frame clones, some missing. The sample lists about 21,000 clones; roughly 94% were seen once. Sequenced input: peripheral blood mononuclear cells (PBMCs). The receptors come from a human donor with classical Hodgkin lymphoma.

This chain joins TRBV4-1 and TRBJ2-7; the match to TRBD1 covers 7 bases. Germline trimming cut 5 bases from V and 7 bases from J; bases unmatched to any gene: 14. The CDR3 covers 15 residues. Per the germline V gene, CDR1 is MGHRA and CDR2 is YSYEKL. The CDR3 region is CASSSQGPPGGEQYF. The CDR3 nucleotides read TGCGCCAGCAGCTCACAGGGGCCCCCAGGTGGGGAGCAGTACTTC.

The sample holds one count of this clone. The rearrangement uses TRBV18 and TRBJ2-3; TRBD1 matches 7 bases. The CDR3 sequence is 15 residues long. Germline values: CDR1 KGHSH, CDR2 LQKENI. Trimming removed 0 bases from V and 0 bases from J; junction bases left unmatched: 0. As DNA, the CDR3 is TGTGCCAGCTCACCACCGGGACAGAGCACAGATACGCAGTATTTT. Translation: CASSPPGQSTDTQYF. The full variable domain, with the rest looked up from reference TRBV18 and TRBJ2-3, is NAGVMQNPRHLVRRRGQEARLRCSPMKGHSHVYWYRQLPEEGLKFMVYLQKENIIDESGMPKERFSAEFPKEGPSILRIQQVVRGDSAAYFCASSPPGQSTDTQYFGPGTRLTVL.

The chain recombines TRBV9 with TRBJ2-3; D gene unclear. This CDR3 region has 15 residues. Germline CDR1 is SGDLS and CDR2 is YYNGEE. Trimming pared 0 bases from V and 1 base from J, leaving 9 bases between. DNA of the CDR3: TGTGCCAGCAGCGTAGGGGTTCTTGGCACAGATACGCAGTATTTT. Its translation is CASSVGVLGTDTQYF. Full variable domain (remainder filled in from reference TRBV9 and TRBJ2-3): DSGVTQTPKHLITATGQRVTLRCSPRSGDLSVYWYQQSLDQGLQFLIQYYNGEERAKGNILERFSAQQFPDLHSELNLSSLELGDSALYFCASSVGVLGTDTQYFGPGTRLTVL.

This chain links TRBV7-2 with TRBJ2-5, with a tentative D call TRBD2 (5 bases). The end of the DNA aligns better with TRBJ2-7, so the J call may be wrong. This CDR3 spans 16 amino acids. Germline CDR1 reads SGHTA; CDR2 reads FQGNSA. CDR3 DNA sequence: TGTGCCAGCAGCTTAGCCGGCGGGTGGTACTCCTACGAGCAGTACTTC. Translating gives CASSLAGGWYSYEQYF.

The chain recombines TRBV9 with TRBJ2-1; 8 bases agree with TRBD2. The V and J ends lost 1 base and 1 base, in that order; junction bases with no gene match: 7. The CDR3 runs to 17 residues. The V gene's germline CDR1 is SGDLS and CDR2 YYNGEE. This CDR3 is CASSVTTSVESYNEQFF. The CDR3 bases are TGTGCCAGCAGCGTAACGACTAGCGTCGAGTCCTACAATGAGCAGTTCTTC.

CDR3 amino acids: CASSMSLELGYGYTF. The DNA of the CDR3 is TGTGCCAGCAGCATGTCCCTGGAGCTCGGCTATGGCTACACCTTC. The V gene is TRBV13, the J gene TRBJ1-2, with unresolved D. The CDR3 is made up of 15 amino acids. V was cut by 5 bases and J by 4 bases, with 17 bases left in between. Germline CDR1 and CDR2: PRHDT and FYEKMQ (reference sequence).